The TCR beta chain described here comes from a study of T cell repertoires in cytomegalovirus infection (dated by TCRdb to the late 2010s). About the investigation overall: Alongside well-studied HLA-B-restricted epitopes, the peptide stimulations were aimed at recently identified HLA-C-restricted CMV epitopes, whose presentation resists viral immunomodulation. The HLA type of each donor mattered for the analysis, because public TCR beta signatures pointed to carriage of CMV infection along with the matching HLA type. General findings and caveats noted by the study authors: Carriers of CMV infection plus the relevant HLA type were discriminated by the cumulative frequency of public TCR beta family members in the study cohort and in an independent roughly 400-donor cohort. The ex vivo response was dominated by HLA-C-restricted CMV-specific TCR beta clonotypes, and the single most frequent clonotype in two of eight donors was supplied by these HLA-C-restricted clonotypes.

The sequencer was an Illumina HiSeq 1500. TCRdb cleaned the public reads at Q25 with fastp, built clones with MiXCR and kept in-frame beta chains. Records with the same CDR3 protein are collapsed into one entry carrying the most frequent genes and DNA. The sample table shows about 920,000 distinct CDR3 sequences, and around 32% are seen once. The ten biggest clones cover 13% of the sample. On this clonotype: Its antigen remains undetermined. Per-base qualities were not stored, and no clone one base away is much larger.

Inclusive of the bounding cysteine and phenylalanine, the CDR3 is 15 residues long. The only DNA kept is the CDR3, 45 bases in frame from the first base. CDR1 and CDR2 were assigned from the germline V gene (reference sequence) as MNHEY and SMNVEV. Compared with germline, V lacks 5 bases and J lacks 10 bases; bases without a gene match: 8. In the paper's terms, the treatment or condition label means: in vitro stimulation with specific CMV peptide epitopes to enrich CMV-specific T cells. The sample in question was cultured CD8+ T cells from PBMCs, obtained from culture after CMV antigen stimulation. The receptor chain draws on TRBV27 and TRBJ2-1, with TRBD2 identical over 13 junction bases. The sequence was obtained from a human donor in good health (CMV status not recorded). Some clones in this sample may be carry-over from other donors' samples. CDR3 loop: CASSHGTSGAFEQFF. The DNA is TGTGCCAGCAGTCATGGGACTAGCGGGGCTTTCGAGCAGTTCTTC.